The entry below describes one T cell receptor beta chain. The antigen is undetermined. A library of TCRbeta sequences, prepared with unique molecular identifiers, was generated. TCRdb re-derived calls from the PCR reads in MiXCR, one entry per CDR3 protein. The sample contains 900,000 or so distinct CDR3 sequences, around 17% of which appear only once. The data were taken from a study of T-cell reconstitution after alpha-beta-depleted transplantation in children. Trimming took 2 bases from V and 5 from J, leaving 17 bases between them. Germline lookup yields CDR1 SGHRS and CDR2 YFSETQ. The CDR3 sequence is 16 residues long. Study observations and caveats: Reportedly, roughly two months post-transplant, alpha-beta T cells arose from several hundred expanded graft clones. When one year had passed after transplant, most T-cell counts and diversity came from newly produced T cells. Several patients had high TCRbeta diversity at day 60; it came from surviving recipient T cells and thymic progenitors.

The V and J genes are TRBV5-1 and TRBJ2-1, with D maybe TRBD2 (6 bases). This material consisted of PBMCs, mostly from graft donor cells, taken 360 days after TCRalphabeta/CD19-depleted stem cell transplant. The sequence came from a male patient younger than 18 who had a stem cell transplant for acute lymphoblastic leukemia, so the T cells may come from the graft donor. The CDR3 nucleotides are TGCGCCAGCAGCTTTTACTATCGGGAGAAGCACAATGAGCAGTTCTTC. Its translation is CASSFYYREKHNEQFF.